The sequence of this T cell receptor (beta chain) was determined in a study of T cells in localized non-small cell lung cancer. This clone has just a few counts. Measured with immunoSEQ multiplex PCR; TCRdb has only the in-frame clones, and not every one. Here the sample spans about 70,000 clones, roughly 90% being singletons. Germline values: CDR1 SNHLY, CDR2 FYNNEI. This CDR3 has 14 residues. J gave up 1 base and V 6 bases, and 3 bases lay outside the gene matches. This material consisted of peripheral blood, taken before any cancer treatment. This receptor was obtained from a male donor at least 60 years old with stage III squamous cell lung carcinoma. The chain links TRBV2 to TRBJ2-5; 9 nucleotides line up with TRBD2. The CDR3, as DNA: TGTGCCAGCAGCGTACTAGCGGGCCAAGAGACCCAGTACTTC. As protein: CASSVLAGQETQYF.